This T cell receptor beta chain originates from a study of blood T cell repertoires in COVID-19. Overall study context: Samples representing acute and convalescent COVID-19 were sourced from the United States, Italy and Spain.

Original data processing: It was from reference gene primer amplification that nucleated cell counts were estimated. Data came from immunoSEQ multiplex PCR; TCRdb stores just in-frame clones and leaves some out. That table is the source of V, J and clone size, and D and trimming were worked out from the DNA. The sample comprises 250,000 or so clones, 80% to 90% of which are singletons, and 1.5% to 2% rests with the top ten. This clone appeared once. Donors were grouped by their self-reported clinical history. Cohort 3 donors were reported recovered after two negative PCRs, clearance, or symptom resolution. Trimming left V 5 bases short and J 0 bases short, with 11 bases between. Germline CDR1 is MNHEY and CDR2 is SVGAGI. This CDR3 comprises 14 residues.

The specimen was PBMCs or T cells enriched from blood (not recorded which). The chain recombines TRBV6-5 with TRBJ2-7, with D tentatively TRBD2 (6 bases). This TCR was recovered from a woman between 50 and 59 years old who had recovered from COVID-19. The CDR3 bases are TGTGCCAGCAGTCTACTTAGCGGCTCCTACGAGCAGTACTTC. As protein: CASSLLSGSYEQYF.